This T cell receptor (beta chain) was sequenced for a study of T cell clonotyping in hematopoietic cell transplantation. Findings of the study overall: CD4 and CD8 repertoire contributions could not be separated without sorting. Recipient TCR diversity dropped after transplant; expanded clonotypes rose from day 30 to 180. Few recipient clonotypes overlapped donors; over 97% were de novo at given depth.

The table lists this clone with a few counts. Its antigen is unknown. There are 14 residues in the CDR3. Losses at the gene ends were 8 bases for V and 3 bases for J; bases not matched to a gene: 5. Germline V gene sequence: CDR1 MNHNS, CDR2 SASEGT. Using immunoSEQ multiplex PCR, the repertoire was profiled, and TCRdb retains in-frame clones only, with some absent. The data contain 35,000 to 50,000 clones, nearly 97% of them singletons. V and J are TRBV6-1 and TRBJ1-3, with 9 bases lining up with TRBD1. This receptor was obtained from a man aged 25-45 years in good health. Some clones in this sample may be carry-over from other donors' samples. The sample consisted of peripheral blood mononuclear cells. This chain's CDR3 is CASQQGAGGNTIYF. The DNA of the CDR3 is TGTGCCAGCCAACAGGGGGCTGGTGGAAACACCATATATTTT.